What follows are 30 T cell receptor beta chains derived from one specimen sequenced in a study of control samples from healthy donors and cancer patients (dated by TCRdb to about 2020). The library was obtained by the immunoSEQ multiplex PCR assay. Not all clones reach the TCRdb copy of this immuneACCESS table, which keeps in-frame sequences only. Checked studies attribute under half of the gap to unresolved V genes and leave the rest unexplained. A total of approximately 120,000 clones appear in this sample, roughly 91% of them only once. The ten largest clones capture more than 8% of the sample. Sequencing input: blood. All receptors come from a man aged 35-49 years in good health.

V and J are TRBV6-5 and TRBJ1-2; D is undetermined. Germline V gene lookup returns CDR1 MNHEY and CDR2 SVGAGI. CDR3 length equals 14 residues. V was shortened by 6 bases and J by 8 bases, with 19 bases between the two germline ends. CDR3 sequence reads: CASSQRQEMGGYTF. CDR3 DNA sequence: TGTGCCAGCAGCCAACGCCAGGAAATGGGGGGCTACACCTTC.

The V gene is TRBV11-2, the J gene TRBJ1-1; 8 positions match TRBD1. Germline V CDR1 and CDR2: SGHAT, FQNNGV. V was clipped by 4 bases and J by 3 bases; unmatched bases: 7. The CDR3 sequence is 15 residues long. CDR3 amino acids: CASSYQGALDTEAFF. CDR3 sequence (DNA): TGTGCCAGCAGCTACCAGGGGGCGCTGGACACTGAAGCTTTCTTT.

V is TRBV5-1 and J is TRBJ1-3; the D gene is possibly TRBD1 (5 bases). The V end lost 0 bases, the J end lost 0 bases, and 13 bases lay between the germline ends. The germline gives CDR1 SGHRS, CDR2 YFSETQ. The CDR3 covers 17 residues. CDR3 bases: TGCGCCAGCAGCTTGGAAGCAGGGAGGTACTCTGGAAACACCATATATTTT. Translated: CASSLEAGRYSGNTIYF.

This clone was seen only once. J is TRBJ2-2 and V is TRBV15, with D possibly matching TRBD1 (6 bases). Germline V gene data show CDR1 as LNHNV and CDR2 as YYDKDF (reference sequence). V was cut by 0 bases and J by 5 bases, with 13 bases left in between. This CDR3 is built from 16 residues. The CDR3 sequence: CATSREQGLWTGELFF. In nucleotides, the CDR3 is TGTGCCACCAGCAGAGAGCAGGGGCTGTGGACCGGGGAGCTGTTTTTT.

The V and J genes are TRBV6-5 and TRBJ2-7; 7 positions match TRBD1. J gave up 3 bases and V 5 bases, and 1 base lay outside the gene matches. The V gene's germline CDR1 is MNHEY and CDR2 SVGAGI. CDR3 length: 12 amino acids. The CDR3 loop reads CASSRDSYEQYF. The DNA for the CDR3 is TGTGCCAGCAGTCGGGACAGCTACGAGCAGTACTTC.

J is TRBJ1-3 and V is TRBV12-3 or TRBV12-4, with unresolved D. The CDR3 consists of 13 residues. Trimming removed 2 bases from V and 4 bases from J, with 6 bases in between. CDR3 in DNA: TGTGCCAGCAGTTTACCCAGCGGAAACACCATATATTTT. The encoded protein is CASSLPSGNTIYF.

The chain is built from TRBV7-2 and TRBJ1-5, with unresolved D. Germline V gene sequence: CDR1 SGHTA, CDR2 FQGNSA. The CDR3 has 13 amino acids. V lost 0 bases, J lost 9 bases, and 9 bases lay in between. This CDR3 reads CASSLASQWPQHF. The CDR3 DNA follows: TGTGCCAGCAGCTTAGCGAGTCAGTGGCCCCAGCATTTT.

The V gene is TRBV24-1, the J gene TRBJ1-2; the D gene is possibly TRBD1 (6 bases). V was pared by 2 bases and J by 4 bases, with 13 bases between. The CDR3 runs to 15 residues. Germline assignment: CDR1 KGHDR and CDR2 SFDVKD. The CDR3, as DNA: TGTGCCACCAGTGATTCGACAGGCCGCACCTATGGCTACACCTTC. Translated: CATSDSTGRTYGYTF.

The J gene is TRBJ1-2, the V gene TRBV19; TRBD1 aligns across 9 bases. The germline CDR1 and CDR2 sequences are LNHDA and SQIVND (reference sequence). V lost 6 bases, J lost 6 bases, and 14 bases stayed unmatched. This CDR3 has 16 amino acids. The CDR3 DNA is TGTGCCAGTAGGCGAACCCCTAGGACAGGGGTGCATGGCTACACCTTC. This translates into CASRRTPRTGVHGYTF.

This chain uses TRBV7-9 with TRBJ1-4; 8 nucleotides agree with TRBD1. Germline values: CDR1 SEHNR, CDR2 FQNEAQ (reference sequence). This CDR3 region has 14 residues. The V and J ends lost 5 bases and 7 bases, in that order; junction bases with no gene match: 6. For the CDR3, the DNA is TGTGCCAGCAGCCCGGGACAGGTCTTTGAAAAACTGTTTTTT. Protein: CASSPGQVFEKLFF. Looking up the rest from reference TRBV7-9 and TRBJ1-4 gives the full variable domain: DTGVSQNPRHKITKRGQNVTFRCDPISEHNRLYWYRQTLGQGPEFLTYFQNEAQLEKSRLLSDRFSAERPKGSFSTLEIQRTEQGDSAMYLCASSPGQVFEKLFFGSGTQLSVL.

The gene calls are TRBV29-1 and TRBJ1-6; a weak D match, TRBD1 (5 bases). CDR1 and CDR2 from the germline V gene are SQVTM and ANQGSEA. This CDR3 spans 13 amino acids. V was cut by 4 bases and J by 7 bases, with 11 bases left in between. This CDR3 is CSVGSGDNSPLHF. CDR3 DNA: TGCAGCGTTGGCTCGGGGGACAATTCACCCCTCCACTTT.

V is TRBV7-8 and J is TRBJ2-1; TRBD2 aligns across 9 bases. Germline V CDR1 and CDR2: SGHVS, FQNEAQ. This CDR3 spans 17 amino acids. The V and J ends lost 1 base and 7 bases, in that order; junction bases with no gene match: 11. The CDR3 region is CASSLGVARGGNNEQFF. DNA for the CDR3: TGTGCCAGCAGCTTAGGGGTTGCGCGGGGGGGGAATAATGAGCAGTTCTTC.

The chain joins TRBV7-9 to TRBJ1-5; no clear D. The CDR3 covers 12 residues. The ends were cut back, 0 bases at V and 6 bases at J, with 3 bases in the middle. Germline V gene sequence: CDR1 SEHNR, CDR2 FQNEAQ (reference sequence). For the CDR3, the DNA is TGTGCCAGCAGCTTAGCGGGTCAGCCCCAGCATTTT. As protein: CASSLAGQPQHF. The whole variable domain, remainder taken from reference TRBV7-9 and TRBJ1-5, is DTGVSQNPRHKITKRGQNVTFRCDPISEHNRLYWYRQTLGQGPEFLTYFQNEAQLEKSRLLSDRFSAERPKGSFSTLEIQRTEQGDSAMYLCASSLAGQPQHFGDGTRLSIL.

V is TRBV7-2 and J is TRBJ1-1, with D possibly being TRBD1 (5 bases). CDR1 and CDR2 (germline): SGHTA, FQGNSA. The CDR3 loop spans 14 amino acids. Trimming took 5 bases from V and 4 from J, leaving 14 bases between them. Here the CDR3 reads CASSTSGGFTEAFF. In nucleotides, the CDR3 is TGTGCCAGCAGCACCAGTGGGGGGTTCACTGAAGCTTTCTTT.

This chain uses TRBV5-1 with TRBJ1-2, with TRBD1 matching over 9 bases. V shed 1 base, J shed 8 bases, and the junction held 6 bases outside the gene matches. Per the germline V gene, CDR1 is SGHRS and CDR2 is YFSETQ. The CDR3 loop spans 14 amino acids. CDR3 loop: CASSLTRDRDGYTF. In DNA, the CDR3 is TGCGCCAGCAGCTTGACCCGGGACAGGGACGGCTACACCTTC.

This chain uses TRBV3-1 (or the pseudogene TRBV3-2) with TRBJ2-7; 9 nucleotides match TRBD1. The CDR3 length is 14 residues. After removal of 4 bases from V and 7 bases from J, the junction contained 8 bases not matched to a gene. Germline V CDR1 and CDR2: LGHDT, YNNKEL (reference sequence). The DNA for the CDR3 is TGTGCCAGCAGCCGACGACAGGGGACAGGGGAGCAGTACTTC. Residues: CASSRRQGTGEQYF.

The table lists this clone with a count of one. The J gene is TRBJ2-2, the V gene TRBV19; D might be TRBD1 or TRBD2, each matching 5 bases. Germline CDR1 LNHDA, CDR2 SQIVND (reference sequence). Trimming took 3 bases from V and 6 from J, leaving 17 bases between them. The CDR3 has 16 residues. CDR3 DNA sequence: TGTGCCAGTAGTATTTCCGGGACCTCGGGTCCCGGGGAGCTGTTTTTT. Translating gives CASSISGTSGPGELFF.

The chain carries TRBV11-3 and TRBJ2-3; TRBD2 aligns across 7 bases. In germline, CDR1 is SGHNT, CDR2 YENEEA. This CDR3 is built from 14 residues. The ends lost 1 base at V and 15 bases at J; junction bases unmatched: 13. DNA for the CDR3: TGTGCCAGCAGCTTAGTAGGACTAGAGGGGAACGTATATTTT. Its translation: CASSLVGLEGNVYF.

The chain carries TRBV24-1 and TRBJ1-1; 10 bases agree with TRBD1. This CDR3 is built from 15 residues. V gave up 4 bases and J gave up 2 bases; unmatched junction bases: 3. Germline CDR1 and CDR2: KGHDR and SFDVKD. Written as DNA, the CDR3 is TGTGCCACCAGTGACCGGACAGGGGGAAACACTGAAGCTTTCTTT. It codes for CATSDRTGGNTEAFF.

The table lists this clone with a count of one. The chain carries TRBV6-2 or TRBV6-3 and TRBJ2-5; 7 nucleotides agree with TRBD2. The J segment lost 8 bases and the V segment lost 6 bases, leaving 15 bases of the junction unmatched. CDR3 length: 15 residues. From germline, CDR1 is MNHEY and CDR2 SVGEGT. CDR3 in amino acids: CASSQPKGSGGTQYF. DNA for the CDR3: TGTGCCAGCAGCCAACCGAAAGGCTCGGGGGGAACCCAGTACTTC.

The rearrangement links TRBV5-1 to TRBJ2-3; 15 positions match TRBD2. The CDR3 runs to 18 residues. J lost 0 bases, V lost 4 bases, and 6 bases had no gene match. Per germline, CDR1 SGHRS and CDR2 YFSETQ. The CDR3 protein is CASSMGLAGGYSTDTQYF. The DNA of the CDR3 is TGCGCCAGCAGCATGGGACTAGCGGGGGGCTATAGCACAGATACGCAGTATTTT.

CDR3 loop: CASMKGGPYEQYF. As DNA, the CDR3 is TGTGCCAGCATGAAGGGGGGACCCTACGAGCAGTACTTC. The J gene is TRBJ2-7, the V gene TRBV6-5; D may correspond to TRBD1 or TRBD2 (6 bases each). V was clipped by 7 bases and J by 2 bases, with 12 bases between them. CDR1 is MNHEY and CDR2 is SVGAGI in the germline V gene. This CDR3 is 13 amino acids long.

The CDR3 spells CASSLGQSFNEKLFF. The CDR3, as DNA: TGCGCCAGCAGCTTGGGACAGTCGTTCAATGAAAAACTGTTTTTT. This chain uses TRBV5-1 with TRBJ1-4, with D possibly being TRBD1 (5 bases). Germline lookup yields CDR1 SGHRS and CDR2 YFSETQ. With 0 bases removed from V and 5 bases from J, the gap between germline ends came to 11 bases. CDR3 length: 15 residues.

The chain has TRBV7-2 and TRBJ1-2, with 9 nucleotides matching TRBD1. The V gene end was trimmed by 5 bases and the J gene end by 2 bases; junction bases not matched to a gene: 9. The CDR3 is 16 residues long. Looked up from germline, CDR1 is SGHTA and CDR2 is FQGNSA. The CDR3 region has the DNA TGTGCCAGCAGCCCACAGACAGGGGGTCGAAACTATGGCTACACCTTC. Translating gives CASSPQTGGRNYGYTF. Variable domain in full (rest from reference TRBV7-2 and TRBJ1-2): GAGVSQSPSNKVTEKGKDVELRCDPISGHTALYWYRQSLGQGLEFLIYFQGNSAPDKSGLPSDRFSAERTGGSVSTLTIQRTQQEDSAVYLCASSPQTGGRNYGYTFGSGTRLTVV.

The chain carries TRBV5-1 and TRBJ1-3; D gene unclear. Germline CDR1 reads SGHRS; CDR2 reads YFSETQ. The CDR3 extends over 15 amino acids. V lost 0 bases and J lost 3, with 10 bases in between. DNA of the CDR3: TGCGCCAGCAGCTTGGAGGCGGCTTATGGAAACACCATATATTTT. This gives the protein CASSLEAAYGNTIYF. Looking up the rest from reference TRBV5-1 and TRBJ1-3 gives the full variable domain: KAGVTQTPRYLIKTRGQQVTLSCSPISGHRSVSWYQQTPGQGLQFLFEYFSETQRNKGNFPGRFSGRQFSNSRSEMNVSTLELGDSALYLCASSLEAAYGNTIYFGEGSWLTVV.

The genes are TRBV6-6 and TRBJ2-7; the match to TRBD2 covers 7 bases. Trimming at V came to 8 bases and at J to 1 base, leaving 2 bases not matched to a gene. CDR3 length: 12 residues. Germline values: CDR1 MNHNY, CDR2 SVGAGI (reference sequence). The CDR3 DNA sequence: TGTGCCAGCGGCGGGGGATCCTACGAGCAGTACTTC. This gives the protein CASGGGSYEQYF.

The chain recombines TRBV19 with TRBJ1-2; tentative D call: TRBD1 (5 bases). V lost 6 bases and J 4 bases, leaving 9 bases between the germline ends. Germline assignment: CDR1 LNHDA and CDR2 SQIVND (reference sequence). The CDR3 length is 12 residues. The DNA for the CDR3 is TGTGCCAGTAGGCAGGGTCTCTATGGCTACACCTTC. The encoded protein is CASRQGLYGYTF.

The gene calls are TRBV30 and TRBJ2-6; the D call may be TRBD1 or TRBD2 (5 bases each). V lost 4 bases, J lost 0 bases, and 7 bases lay in between. The CDR3 is made up of 14 amino acids. CDR1 GTSNPN and CDR2 SVGIG come from the germline V gene (reference sequence). DNA of the CDR3: TGTGCCTGGATGAGGGGCTCTGGGGCCAACGTCCTGACTTTC. It translates to CAWMRGSGANVLTF.

CDR3 sequence reads: CASSLERDTQYF. The CDR3 nucleotides read TGTGCCAGCAGCTTAGAGCGGGATACGCAGTATTTT. J is TRBJ2-3 and V is TRBV11-3; D is unresolved. Germline V gene lookup returns CDR1 SGHNT and CDR2 YENEEA. This CDR3 is built from 12 residues. Trimming took 0 bases from V and 6 from J, leaving 4 bases between them.

V usage is TRBV18 and J usage is TRBJ2-7; 8 nucleotides match TRBD1. The V gene's germline CDR1 is KGHSH and CDR2 LQKENI. The CDR3 contains 15 residues. V lost 4 bases and J lost 5; bases outside the gene matches: 10. This CDR3 reads CASSQRTGSVNEQYF. Here the CDR3 DNA reads TGTGCCAGCTCACAGCGGACAGGGAGCGTCAACGAGCAGTACTTC.